This TCR beta chain appears in the sequencing data of a study of T cell responses to AZD1222 COVID-19 vaccine. Findings and limits, study-wide: Donors were largely white British and mainly female; clonal diversity was possibly underestimated. Reportedly, nearly half the spike-specific TCRs target unmutated variant regions. In all cases, repertoires were sampled only after the peak T cell response.

This CDR3 region has 17 residues. The germline V gene has CDR1 SEHNR and CDR2 FQNEAQ (reference sequence). With V trimmed by 2 bases and J by 0 bases, 6 bases remained unmatched. The protocol was immunoSEQ multiplex PCR, while the TCRdb copy is restricted to in-frame clones and leaves out a portion. The sample contains about 150,000 clones, 86% of which appear only once. On this clone itself: The antigen remains unidentified.

Sequenced here: peripheral blood, sampled on day 0 of MenACWY control vaccination. This TCR was recovered from an adult in good health. This chain connects TRBV7-9 to TRBJ2-2; 7 bases fit TRBD2. The chain's CDR3 is CASSLRLADTNTGELFF. CDR3 sequence (DNA): TGTGCCAGCAGCTTACGGCTAGCGGACACGAACACCGGGGAGCTGTTTTTT.